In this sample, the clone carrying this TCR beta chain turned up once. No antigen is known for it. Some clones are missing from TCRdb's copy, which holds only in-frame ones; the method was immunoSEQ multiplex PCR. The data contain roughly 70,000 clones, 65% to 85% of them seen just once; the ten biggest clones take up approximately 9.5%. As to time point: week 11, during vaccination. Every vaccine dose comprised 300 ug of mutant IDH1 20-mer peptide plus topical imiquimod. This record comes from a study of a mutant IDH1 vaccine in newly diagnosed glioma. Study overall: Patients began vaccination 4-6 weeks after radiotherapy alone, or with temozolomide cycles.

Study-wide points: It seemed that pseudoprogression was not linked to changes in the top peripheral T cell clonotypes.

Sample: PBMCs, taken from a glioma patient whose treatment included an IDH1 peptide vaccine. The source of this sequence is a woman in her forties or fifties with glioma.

The CDR3 nucleotides read TGTGCCAGCAGTTTTTGGGACGGGGAGCTGTTTTTT. This gives the protein CASSFWDGELFF. This chain joins TRBV27 and TRBJ2-2; no clear D gene. The CDR3 runs to 12 residues. V gave up 3 bases and J gave up 7 bases, with 6 bases separating them. Germline CDR1 reads MNHEY; CDR2 reads SMNVEV (reference sequence).